One T cell receptor beta chain is described in this entry. The source of the sample is a study of technical replicates of blood from a handful of donors. Profiling relied on immunoSEQ multiplex PCR, and the TCRdb table lists in-frame clones only, not all of them. The table has some 48,000 clones, roughly 95% seen once. V lost 5 bases and J 5 bases, leaving 13 bases between the germline ends. The germline gives CDR1 SGHTA, CDR2 FQGNSA. The CDR3 loop spans 13 amino acids. The sample consisted of T cells isolated from PBMCs. This chain links TRBV7-2 with TRBJ2-7, with a tentative D call TRBD1 (5 bases). The source of this sequence is a human donor in good health. The CDR3 DNA is TGTGCCAGCAGCCCCCCCCTAGGGGACGAGCAGTACTTC. Its translation is CASSPPLGDEQYF.